The sequence of this TCR beta chain was determined in a study of blood T cells in healthy people across ages. The second PCR ran about 7 to 12 cycles with a sample-barcoded 5' primer and J-beta primers. TCRdb itself ran the 5' RACE reads through MiXCR, one entry per CDR3 protein. The sample holds some 800,000 distinct CDR3 sequences; roughly 25% are singletons and the top ten take 3.7%. Regarding this clonotype: As yet, its antigen is unknown.

The sample, about 9.2 milliliters of peripheral blood, was drawn from each donor. Study-wide points: No conclusive comparison of naive versus antigen-experienced cells was possible with unsorted PBMCs.

The CDR3 is 14 residues long. Trimming pared 2 bases from V and 0 bases from J, leaving 4 bases between. In germline, CDR1 is ENHRY, CDR2 SYGVKD. These same data were also listed under a study on T cells of mothers and their children. This second study notes: Related mother-child pairs showed slightly, non-significantly higher overlap than unrelated pairs.

The chain employs TRBV10-3 and TRBJ2-2; D ambiguous. The specimen was blood. This sequence was found in a boy younger than 18 in good health. The CDR3 is CAISEVANTGELFF. CDR3 DNA sequence: TGTGCCATCAGTGAGGTGGCGAACACCGGGGAGCTGTTTTTT.